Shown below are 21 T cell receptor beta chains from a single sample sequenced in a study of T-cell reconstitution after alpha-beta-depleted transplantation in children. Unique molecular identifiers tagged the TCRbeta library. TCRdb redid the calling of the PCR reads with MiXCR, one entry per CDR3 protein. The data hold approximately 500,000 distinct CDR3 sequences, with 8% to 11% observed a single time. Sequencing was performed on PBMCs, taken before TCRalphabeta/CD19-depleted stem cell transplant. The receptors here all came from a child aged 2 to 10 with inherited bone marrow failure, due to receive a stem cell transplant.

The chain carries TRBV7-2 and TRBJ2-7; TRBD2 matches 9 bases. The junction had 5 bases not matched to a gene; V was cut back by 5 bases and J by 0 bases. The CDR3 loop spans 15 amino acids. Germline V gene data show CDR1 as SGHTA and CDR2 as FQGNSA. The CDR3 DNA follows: TGTGCCAGCAGCATAAGCGGGAGGCTCTCCTACGAGCAGTACTTC. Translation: CASSISGRLSYEQYF.

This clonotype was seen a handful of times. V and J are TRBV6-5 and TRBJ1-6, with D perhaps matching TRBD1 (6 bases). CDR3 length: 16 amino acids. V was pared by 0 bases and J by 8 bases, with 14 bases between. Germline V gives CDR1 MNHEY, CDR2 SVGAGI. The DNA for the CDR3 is TGTGCCAGCAGTTACTCGATACAGGGACCGCATTCACCCCTCCACTTT. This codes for CASSYSIQGPHSPLHF.

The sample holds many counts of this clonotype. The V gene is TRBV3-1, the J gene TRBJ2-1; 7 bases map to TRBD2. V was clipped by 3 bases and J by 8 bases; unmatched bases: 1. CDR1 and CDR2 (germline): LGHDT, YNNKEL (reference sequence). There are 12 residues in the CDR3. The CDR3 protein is CASSQREYEQFF. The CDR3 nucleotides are TGTGCCAGCAGCCAGCGGGAGTATGAGCAGTTCTTC.

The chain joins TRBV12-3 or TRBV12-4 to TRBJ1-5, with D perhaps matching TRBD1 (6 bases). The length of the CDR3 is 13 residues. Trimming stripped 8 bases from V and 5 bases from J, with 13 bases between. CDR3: CASSRTVDQPQHF. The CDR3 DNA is TGTGCCAGCTCCAGGACAGTCGATCAGCCCCAGCATTTT.

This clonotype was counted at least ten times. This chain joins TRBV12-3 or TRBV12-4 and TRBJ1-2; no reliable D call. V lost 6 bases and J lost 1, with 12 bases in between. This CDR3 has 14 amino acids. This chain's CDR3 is CASRGSANNYGYTF. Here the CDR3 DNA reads TGTGCCAGCAGGGGCTCAGCAAATAACTATGGCTACACCTTC.

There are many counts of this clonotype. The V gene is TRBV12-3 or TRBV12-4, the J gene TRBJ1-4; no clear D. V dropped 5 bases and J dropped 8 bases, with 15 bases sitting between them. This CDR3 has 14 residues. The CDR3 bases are TGTGCCAGCAGTCCCTCGCCTTTAGGAGAAAAACTGTTTTTT. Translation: CASSPSPLGEKLFF.

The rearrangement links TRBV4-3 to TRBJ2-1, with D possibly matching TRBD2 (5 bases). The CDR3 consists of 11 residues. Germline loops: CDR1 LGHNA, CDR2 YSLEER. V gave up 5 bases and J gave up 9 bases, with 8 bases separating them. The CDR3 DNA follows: TGCGCCAGCAGCTCGGGGATTGAGCAGTTCTTC. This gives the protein CASSSGIEQFF.

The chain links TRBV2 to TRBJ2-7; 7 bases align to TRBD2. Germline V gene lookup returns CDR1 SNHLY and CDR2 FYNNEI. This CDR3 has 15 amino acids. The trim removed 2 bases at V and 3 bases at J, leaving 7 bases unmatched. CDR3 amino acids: CASSEPLAVNYEQYF. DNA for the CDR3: TGTGCCAGCAGTGAACCCCTAGCGGTAAACTACGAGCAGTACTTC.

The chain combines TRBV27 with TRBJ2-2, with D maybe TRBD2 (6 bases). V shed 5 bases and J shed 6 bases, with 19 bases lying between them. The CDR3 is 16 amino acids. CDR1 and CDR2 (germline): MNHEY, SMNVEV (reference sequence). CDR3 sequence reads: CASSPLGLKAPGELFF. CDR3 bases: TGTGCCAGCAGTCCACTGGGACTTAAGGCCCCCGGGGAGCTGTTTTTT.

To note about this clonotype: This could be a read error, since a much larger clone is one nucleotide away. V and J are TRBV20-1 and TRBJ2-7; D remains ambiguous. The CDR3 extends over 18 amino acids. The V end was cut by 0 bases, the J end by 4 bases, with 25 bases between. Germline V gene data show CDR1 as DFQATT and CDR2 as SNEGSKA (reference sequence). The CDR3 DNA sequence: TGCAGTGCTAGAGATACGACCTCTTCTTCCGCAATCCCATACGAGCAGTACTTC. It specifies CSARDTTSSSAIPYEQYF.

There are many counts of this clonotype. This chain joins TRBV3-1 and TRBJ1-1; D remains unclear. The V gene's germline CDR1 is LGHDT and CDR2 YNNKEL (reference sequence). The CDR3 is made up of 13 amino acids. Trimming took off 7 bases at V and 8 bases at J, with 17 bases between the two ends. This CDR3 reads CASNHYTGREAFF. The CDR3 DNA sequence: TGTGCCAGCAACCATTACACTGGTCGGGAAGCTTTCTTT.

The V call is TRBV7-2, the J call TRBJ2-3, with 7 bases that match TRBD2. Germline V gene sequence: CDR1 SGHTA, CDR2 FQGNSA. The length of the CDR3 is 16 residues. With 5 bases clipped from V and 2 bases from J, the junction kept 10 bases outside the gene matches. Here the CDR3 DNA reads TGTGCCAGCAGCCCCGCGCGGGGGAGCCCCACAGATACGCAGTATTTT. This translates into CASSPARGSPTDTQYF.

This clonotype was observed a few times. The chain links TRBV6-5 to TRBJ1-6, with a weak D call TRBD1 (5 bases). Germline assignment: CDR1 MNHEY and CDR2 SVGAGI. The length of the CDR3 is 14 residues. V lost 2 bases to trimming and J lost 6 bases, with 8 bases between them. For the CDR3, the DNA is TGTGCCAGCAGTTACAGGGGTTCTAATTCACCCCTCCACTTT. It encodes CASSYRGSNSPLHF.

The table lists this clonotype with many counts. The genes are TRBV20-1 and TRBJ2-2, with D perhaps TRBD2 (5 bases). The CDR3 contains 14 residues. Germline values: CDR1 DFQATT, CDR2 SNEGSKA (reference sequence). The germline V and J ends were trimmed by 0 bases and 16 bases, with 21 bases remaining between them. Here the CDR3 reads CSARDPRGAAGPFF. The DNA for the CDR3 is TGCAGTGCTAGAGACCCTCGGGGAGCGGCGGGTCCGTTTTTT.

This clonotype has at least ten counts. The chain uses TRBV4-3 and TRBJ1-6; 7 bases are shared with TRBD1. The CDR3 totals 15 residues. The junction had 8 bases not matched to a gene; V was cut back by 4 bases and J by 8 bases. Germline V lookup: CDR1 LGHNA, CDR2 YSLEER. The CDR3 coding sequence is TGCGCCAGCAGCCGATCGACAGGGTGGGATTCACCCCTCCACTTT. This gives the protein CASSRSTGWDSPLHF.

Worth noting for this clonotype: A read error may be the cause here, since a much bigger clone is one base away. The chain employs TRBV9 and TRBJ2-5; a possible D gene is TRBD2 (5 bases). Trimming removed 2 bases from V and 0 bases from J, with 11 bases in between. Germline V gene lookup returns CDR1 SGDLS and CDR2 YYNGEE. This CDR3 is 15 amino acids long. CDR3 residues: CASSVRRDHQETQYF. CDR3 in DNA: TGTGCCAGCAGCGTTCGACGGGATCACCAAGAGACCCAGTACTTC.

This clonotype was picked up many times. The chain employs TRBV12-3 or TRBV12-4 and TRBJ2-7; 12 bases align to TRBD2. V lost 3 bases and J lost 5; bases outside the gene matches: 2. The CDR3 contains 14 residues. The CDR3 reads CASSFSSGRDEQYF. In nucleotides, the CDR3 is TGTGCCAGCAGTTTTTCTAGCGGGAGGGACGAGCAGTACTTC.

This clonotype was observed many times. The CDR3 loop reads CSARGGTVGYEQYF. The CDR3 DNA follows: TGCAGCGCAAGGGGGGGGACAGTAGGCTACGAGCAGTACTTC. The V gene is TRBV29-1, the J gene TRBJ2-7; D could derive from TRBD1 or TRBD2 (7 bases each). There are 14 residues in the CDR3. V was pared by 7 bases and J by 3 bases, with 19 bases between. The V gene's germline CDR1 is SQVTM and CDR2 ANQGSEA.

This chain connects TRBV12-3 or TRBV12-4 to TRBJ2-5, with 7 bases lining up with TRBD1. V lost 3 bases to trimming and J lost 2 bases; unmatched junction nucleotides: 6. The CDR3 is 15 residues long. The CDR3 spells CASSLTGRKQETQYF. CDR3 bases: TGTGCCAGCAGTTTGACAGGGAGAAAGCAAGAGACCCAGTACTTC.

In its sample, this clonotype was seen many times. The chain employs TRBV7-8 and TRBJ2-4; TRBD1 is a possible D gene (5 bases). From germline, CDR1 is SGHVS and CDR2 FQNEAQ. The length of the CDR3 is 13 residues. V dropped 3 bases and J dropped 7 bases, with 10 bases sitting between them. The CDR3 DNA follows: TGTGCCAGCAGCTTTGGGCAGGGTAACATTCAGTACTTC. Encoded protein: CASSFGQGNIQYF.

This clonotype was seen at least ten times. Here the CDR3 reads CASSPSARLQETQYF. The CDR3, as DNA: TGTGCCAGCTCACCTTCAGCGCGGCTCCAAGAGACCCAGTACTTC. V and J are TRBV18 and TRBJ2-5, with D hard to call. The V gene lost 3 bases and the J gene lost 1 base, with 12 bases spanning the gap. CDR1 is KGHSH, CDR2 LQKENI, per germline. The CDR3 length is 15 residues.